Listed below are T cell receptor beta chains from one sample, sequenced in a study of technical replicates of blood from several donors. Profiling relied on immunoSEQ multiplex PCR, and the TCRdb table lists in-frame clones only, not all of them. The repertoire holds roughly 81,000 clones, with about 97% as singletons. The sample was T cells isolated from PBMCs. The receptors derive from a human donor in good health. CDR3s include the opening cysteine and the closing phenylalanine or tryptophan. The order of the fields is D gene, J gene, V gene, clone size, CDR3 DNA, CDR3 protein. A D gene is named only where the DNA matches it firmly. Size tells how often a clone was seen (once, few, many) or the class of an expanded clone, and some rows leave it out.

d_call: NA
j_call: TRBJ1-1
v_call: TRBV5-1
clone_size: NA
cdr3_nt: TGCGCCAGCAGCTTGGAGGGGTGGTACACTGAAGCTTTCTTT
cdr3_aa: CASSLEGWYTEAFF

d_call: NA
j_call: TRBJ1-2
v_call: TRBV7-8
clone_size: NA
cdr3_nt: TGTGCCAGTAACCATCAGGCAGCCGCTAACTATGGCTACACCTTC
cdr3_aa: CASNHQAAANYGYTF

d_call: TRBD1
j_call: TRBJ1-3
v_call: TRBV19
clone_size: NA
cdr3_nt: TGTGCCAGTAGTCTGGTTCGGACAGGGGCTGGAAACACCATATATTTT
cdr3_aa: CASSLVRTGAGNTIYF

d_call: NA
j_call: TRBJ1-1
v_call: TRBV30
clone_size: NA
cdr3_nt: TGTGCCTGGAGTGTAGGGGGGGCAGGGCGCACTGAAGCTTTCTTT
cdr3_aa: CAWSVGGAGRTEAFF

d_call: NA
j_call: TRBJ2-1
v_call: TRBV15
clone_size: NA
cdr3_nt: TGTGCCACCAGTAAGGGGTCTAGCGCTAACAATGAGCAGTTCTTC
cdr3_aa: CATSKGSSANNEQFF

d_call: TRBD1
j_call: TRBJ1-1
v_call: TRBV4-1
clone_size: NA
cdr3_nt: TGCGCCAGCAGCCACCGACAGGGGAACACTGAAGCTTTCTTT
cdr3_aa: CASSHRQGNTEAFF

d_call: NA
j_call: TRBJ1-2
v_call: TRBV11-2
clone_size: NA
cdr3_nt: TGTGCCAGCAGCTTGGGGGCAGACTATGGCTACACCTTC
cdr3_aa: CASSLGADYGYTF

d_call: NA
j_call: TRBJ2-2
v_call: TRBV6-4
clone_size: once
cdr3_nt: TGTGCCAGCAGCCCAGAGGGAAGTGCCCCCGGGGAGCTGTTTTTT
cdr3_aa: CASSPEGSAPGELFF

d_call: TRBD2
j_call: TRBJ2-2
v_call: TRBV18
clone_size: once
cdr3_nt: TGTGCCAGCTCCCCACTAGCGGGAAACACCGGGGAGCTGTTTTTT
cdr3_aa: CASSPLAGNTGELFF

d_call: NA
j_call: TRBJ2-5
v_call: TRBV7-3
clone_size: NA
cdr3_nt: TGTGCCAGCAGCCCAACAGGGACCCAACCCCAAGAGACCCAGTACTTC
cdr3_aa: CASSPTGTQPQETQYF

d_call: NA
j_call: TRBJ2-1
v_call: TRBV10-3
clone_size: NA
cdr3_nt: TGTGCCATCAGCGGGACTGGGGAAGCTAATGGGCAGTTCTTC
cdr3_aa: CAISGTGEANGQFF

d_call: TRBD1
j_call: TRBJ2-2
v_call: TRBV6-6
clone_size: NA
cdr3_nt: TGTGCCAGCAGTTACCGTGGACAGGGGACCGGGGAGCTGTTTTTT
cdr3_aa: CASSYRGQGTGELFF

d_call: NA
j_call: TRBJ2-7
v_call: TRBV11-2
clone_size: NA
cdr3_nt: TGTGCCAGCAGCTTACAGGGGATCGCCTACGAGCAGTACTTC
cdr3_aa: CASSLQGIAYEQYF

d_call: TRBD2
j_call: TRBJ2-1
v_call: TRBV19
clone_size: NA
cdr3_nt: TGTGCCAGTAGTATAGTTCTTAGCGGGCCCAACGAGGAGCAGTTCTTC
cdr3_aa: CASSIVLSGPNEEQFF

d_call: TRBD2
j_call: TRBJ2-5
v_call: TRBV4-1
clone_size: NA
cdr3_nt: TGCGCCAGCAGCCAAGATAACACTAGCGGGGGGACTACCTTGCGGACCCAGTACTTC
cdr3_aa: CASSQDNTSGGTTLRTQYF

d_call: TRBD2
j_call: TRBJ2-1
v_call: TRBV2
clone_size: NA
cdr3_nt: TGTGCCAGCAGTGTAGGAGCGGGAGGATGGGTTGAGCAGTTCTTC
cdr3_aa: CASSVGAGGWVEQFF

d_call: NA
j_call: TRBJ1-3
v_call: TRBV5-1
clone_size: NA
cdr3_nt: TGCGCCAGCAGCTATGACACCGCTGGAAACACCATATATTTT
cdr3_aa: CASSYDTAGNTIYF

d_call: NA
j_call: TRBJ2-5
v_call: TRBV5-1
clone_size: NA
cdr3_nt: TGCGCCAGCAGCTCCAGGGCGGTGGTGACCCAGTACTTC
cdr3_aa: CASSSRAVVTQYF

d_call: TRBD1
j_call: TRBJ2-7
v_call: TRBV7-9
clone_size: NA
cdr3_nt: TGTGCCAGCAGCTGGGACTTTGGACAGGGGGGATACGAGCAGTACTTC
cdr3_aa: CASSWDFGQGGYEQYF

d_call: NA
j_call: TRBJ1-6
v_call: TRBV21-1
clone_size: NA
cdr3_nt: TGTGCCAGCAGCAAAGTATCCGGGACTAGGGAAAGAAGTTCACCCCTCCACTTT
cdr3_aa: CASSKVSGTRERSSPLHF

d_call: TRBD2
j_call: TRBJ2-7
v_call: TRBV9
clone_size: once
cdr3_nt: TGTGCCAGCAGCGCCGGAGCGGGGCCCTCCTACGAGCAGTACTTC
cdr3_aa: CASSAGAGPSYEQYF

d_call: TRBD1
j_call: TRBJ1-2
v_call: TRBV6-1
clone_size: NA
cdr3_nt: TGTGCCAGCAGTGACACCTCGACAGGGTATGGCTACACCTTC
cdr3_aa: CASSDTSTGYGYTF

d_call: NA
j_call: TRBJ2-2
v_call: TRBV11-3
clone_size: NA
cdr3_nt: TGTGCCAGCAGTCCAGAAGCGAACACCGGGGAGCTGTTTTTT
cdr3_aa: CASSPEANTGELFF

d_call: TRBD2
j_call: TRBJ2-1
v_call: TRBV11-2
clone_size: NA
cdr3_nt: TGTGCCAGCAGCCCTACAACAACTAGCGGGGGTAAGGATGAGCAGTTCTTC
cdr3_aa: CASSPTTTSGGKDEQFF

d_call: NA
j_call: TRBJ1-5
v_call: TRBV27
clone_size: NA
cdr3_nt: TGTGCCAGCAGTTTACTGGCAGGGCGTCAGCCCCAGCATTTT
cdr3_aa: CASSLLAGRQPQHF

d_call: TRBD1
j_call: TRBJ1-2
v_call: TRBV29-1
clone_size: NA
cdr3_nt: TGCAGCGTTGCCAGGGGGGAAAACTATGGCTACACCTTC
cdr3_aa: CSVARGENYGYTF

d_call: TRBD1
j_call: TRBJ1-2
v_call: TRBV6-1
clone_size: once
cdr3_nt: TGTGCCAGCAGTCAACAGGGGGGTCCTTATGGCTACACCTTC
cdr3_aa: CASSQQGGPYGYTF

d_call: TRBD2
j_call: TRBJ2-7
v_call: TRBV28
clone_size: NA
cdr3_nt: TGTGCCAGCAGCCCTCCGGGACTAGCGGCCTACGAGCAGTACTTC
cdr3_aa: CASSPPGLAAYEQYF

d_call: NA
j_call: TRBJ2-1
v_call: TRBV5-1
clone_size: NA
cdr3_nt: TGCGCCAGCAGCTTGGGGCATTACTCCTACAATGAGCAGTTCTTC
cdr3_aa: CASSLGHYSYNEQFF

d_call: NA
j_call: TRBJ2-3
v_call: TRBV21-1
clone_size: NA
cdr3_nt: TGTGCCAGCCTAAAGGGGGGGAACGACCCTAGCACAGATACGCAGTATTTT
cdr3_aa: CASLKGGNDPSTDTQYF

d_call: NA
j_call: TRBJ2-1
v_call: TRBV30
clone_size: NA
cdr3_nt: TGTGCCTGGAGCCAGAGCGACAGATTCAATGAGCAGTTCTTC
cdr3_aa: CAWSQSDRFNEQFF

d_call: NA
j_call: TRBJ2-1
v_call: TRBV2
clone_size: NA
cdr3_nt: TGTGCCAGCCGGGGAAACTCCTACAATGAGCAGTTCTTC
cdr3_aa: CASRGNSYNEQFF

d_call: TRBD2
j_call: TRBJ2-7
v_call: TRBV7-2
clone_size: NA
cdr3_nt: TGTGCCAGCAGCCCCCGACGACAGCGGGAGATGGCCTACGAGCAGTACTTC
cdr3_aa: CASSPRRQREMAYEQYF

d_call: TRBD1
j_call: TRBJ2-2
v_call: TRBV27
clone_size: once
cdr3_nt: TGTGCCAGCAGCACCCTCCGGGACAGATACACCGGGGAGCTGTTTTTT
cdr3_aa: CASSTLRDRYTGELFF

d_call: NA
j_call: TRBJ1-2
v_call: TRBV11-3
clone_size: once
cdr3_nt: TGTGCCAGCAGCTTAGATCGGGGCAGGGGCAGCATTGGTGGCTACACCTTC
cdr3_aa: CASSLDRGRGSIGGYTF

d_call: NA
j_call: TRBJ2-1
v_call: TRBV7-3
clone_size: NA
cdr3_nt: TGTGCCAGCAGCTTATCATCGGTAAATGAGCAGTTCTTC
cdr3_aa: CASSLSSVNEQFF

d_call: NA
j_call: TRBJ2-5
v_call: TRBV7-3
clone_size: NA
cdr3_nt: TGTGCCAGCAGCCCCACCGAGGGAGGGACCCAGTACTTC
cdr3_aa: CASSPTEGGTQYF

d_call: TRBD1
j_call: TRBJ2-7
v_call: TRBV7-9
clone_size: NA
cdr3_nt: TGTGCCAGCAGCTCTCCGGGACAGGCCTACGAGCAGTACTTC
cdr3_aa: CASSSPGQAYEQYF

d_call: NA
j_call: TRBJ1-2
v_call: TRBV18
clone_size: NA
cdr3_nt: TGTGCCAGCTCTCCACAGGACTACGATGGCTACACCTTC
cdr3_aa: CASSPQDYDGYTF

d_call: NA
j_call: TRBJ2-7
v_call: TRBV6-1
clone_size: NA
cdr3_nt: TGTGCCAGCACCTCAGACACAGGCTACGAGCAGTACTTC
cdr3_aa: CASTSDTGYEQYF